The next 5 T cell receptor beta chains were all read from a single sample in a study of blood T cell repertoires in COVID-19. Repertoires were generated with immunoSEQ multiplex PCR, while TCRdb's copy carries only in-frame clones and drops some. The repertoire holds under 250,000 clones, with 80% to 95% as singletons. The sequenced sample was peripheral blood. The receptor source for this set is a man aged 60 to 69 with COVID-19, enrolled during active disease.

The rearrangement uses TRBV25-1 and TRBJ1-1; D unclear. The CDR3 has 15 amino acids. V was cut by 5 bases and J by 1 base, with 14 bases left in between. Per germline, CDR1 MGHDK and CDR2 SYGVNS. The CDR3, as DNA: TGTGCCAGCAGTAGACGGGAGCAAGGGAACACTGAAGCTTTCTTT. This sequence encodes CASSRREQGNTEAFF.

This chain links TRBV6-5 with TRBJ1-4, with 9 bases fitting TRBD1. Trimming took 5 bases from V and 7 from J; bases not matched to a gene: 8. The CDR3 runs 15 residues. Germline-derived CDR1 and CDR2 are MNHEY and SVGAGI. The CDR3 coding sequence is TGTGCCAGCAGTACTTACAGGGGGCTAGGTGAAAAACTGTTTTTT. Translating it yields CASSTYRGLGEKLFF.

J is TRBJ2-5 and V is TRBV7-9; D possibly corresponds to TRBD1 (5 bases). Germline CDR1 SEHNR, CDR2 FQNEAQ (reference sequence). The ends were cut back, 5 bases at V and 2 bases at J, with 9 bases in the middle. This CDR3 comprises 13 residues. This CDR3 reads CASSTSGQETQYF. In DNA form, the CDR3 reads TGTGCCAGCAGCACGTCAGGGCAAGAGACCCAGTACTTC.

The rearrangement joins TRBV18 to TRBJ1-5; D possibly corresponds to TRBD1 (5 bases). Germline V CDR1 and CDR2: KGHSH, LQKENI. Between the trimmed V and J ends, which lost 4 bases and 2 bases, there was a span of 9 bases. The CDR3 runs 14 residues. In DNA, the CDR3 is TGTGCCAGCTCACGGGAAGGGGGCAATCAGCCCCAGCATTTT. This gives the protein CASSREGGNQPQHF. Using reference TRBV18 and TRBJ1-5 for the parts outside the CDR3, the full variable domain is NAGVMQNPRHLVRRRGQEARLRCSPMKGHSHVYWYRQLPEEGLKFMVYLQKENIIDESGMPKERFSAEFPKEGPSILRIQQVVRGDSAAYFCASSREGGNQPQHFGDGTRLSIL.

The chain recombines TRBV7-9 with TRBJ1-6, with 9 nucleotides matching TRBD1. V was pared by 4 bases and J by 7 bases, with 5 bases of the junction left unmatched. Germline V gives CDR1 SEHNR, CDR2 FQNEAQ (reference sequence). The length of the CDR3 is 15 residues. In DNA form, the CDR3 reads TGTGCCAGCAGCTGGGGGGACAGGGAGAATTCACCCCTCCACTTT. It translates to CASSWGDRENSPLHF.